Following are 19 T cell receptor beta chains from one sample sequenced in a study of blood T cell repertoires in COVID-19. Some clones are missing from TCRdb's copy, which holds only in-frame ones; the method was immunoSEQ multiplex PCR. The sample consists of nearly 300,000 clones, 89% of them appearing once. Sequenced material: PBMCs or T cells enriched from blood (not recorded which). Receptors originate from a woman aged 50 to 65 who had been exposed to COVID-19.

This clone appeared a few times. CDR3: CASSLDGTGFDYTF. The CDR3 DNA follows: TGTGCCAGCAGCTTAGATGGGACAGGTTTTGACTACACCTTC. The chain joins TRBV7-9 to TRBJ1-2; 8 bases map to TRBD1. Trimming removed 1 base from V and 10 bases from J; junction bases left unmatched: 8. Looked up from germline, CDR1 is SEHNR and CDR2 is FQNEAQ (reference sequence). CDR3 size: 14 residues.

V and J are TRBV9 and TRBJ1-1, with 8 bases matching TRBD1. CDR1 and CDR2 (germline): SGDLS, YYNGEE. CDR3 length: 14 residues. Trimming removed 2 bases from V and 5 bases from J; junction bases left unmatched: 5. CDR3 amino acids: CASSVRGPGTEAFF. The DNA for the CDR3 is TGTGCCAGCAGCGTCAGGGGGCCCGGGACTGAAGCTTTCTTT.

V is TRBV12-3 or TRBV12-4 and J is TRBJ1-5; D remains ambiguous. Trimming removed 7 bases from V and 9 bases from J, with 13 bases in between. The CDR3 extends over 12 amino acids. The CDR3 nucleotides read TGTGCCAGCACCAAAGCCATGTCGCCCCAGCATTTT. It translates to CASTKAMSPQHF.

The chain has TRBV28 and TRBJ1-6, with TRBD1 identical over 10 bases. In germline, CDR1 is MDHEN, CDR2 SYDVKM. CDR3 size: 14 residues. J was trimmed by 9 bases and V by 6 bases; bases with no gene match: 5. CDR3 loop: CASRSGTGVSPLHF. CDR3 nucleotides: TGTGCCAGCAGATCCGGGACAGGGGTTTCACCCCTCCACTTT.

This chain uses TRBV7-2 with TRBJ2-7; 9 bases agree with TRBD1. V gave up 5 bases and J gave up 2 bases; unmatched junction bases: 7. Germline-derived CDR1 and CDR2 are SGHTA and FQGNSA. The CDR3 has 15 amino acids. The CDR3 nucleotides are TGTGCCAGCAGCGGCCCGGGACAGGGACCCTACGAGCAGTACTTC. Its translation is CASSGPGQGPYEQYF.

The rearrangement uses TRBV19 and TRBJ1-5; TRBD1 might be the D (6 bases). CDR3 length: 16 amino acids. Germline loops: CDR1 LNHDA, CDR2 SQIVND (reference sequence). V gave up 4 bases and J gave up 3 bases, with 16 bases separating them. CDR3 protein: CASSTPPGHLNQPQHF. CDR3 DNA: TGTGCCAGTAGTACCCCCCCGGGACACCTCAATCAGCCCCAGCATTTT.

The CDR3 loop reads CASNRDGDNEQFF. In nucleotides, the CDR3 is TGCGCCAGCAACAGGGACGGTGACAATGAGCAGTTCTTC. The chain employs TRBV5-1 and TRBJ2-1, with D possibly matching TRBD1 (6 bases). Per the germline V gene, CDR1 is SGHRS and CDR2 is YFSETQ. Trimming pared 6 bases from V and 5 bases from J, leaving 12 bases between. The CDR3 contains 13 residues.

The V gene is TRBV27, the J gene TRBJ2-3; D might be TRBD1 (5 bases). The V gene lost 1 base and the J gene lost 4 bases, with 12 bases spanning the gap. The CDR3 contains 15 residues. The germline CDR1 and CDR2 sequences are MNHEY and SMNVEV (reference sequence). The CDR3 spells CASSLYFGAADTQYF. In nucleotides, the CDR3 is TGTGCCAGCAGTTTATATTTTGGGGCAGCAGATACGCAGTATTTT.

The chain couples TRBV4-1 to TRBJ1-6; D is ambiguous. Trimming took 0 bases from V and 0 from J, leaving 12 bases between them. The V gene's germline CDR1 is MGHRA and CDR2 YSYEKL. There are 18 residues in the CDR3. As DNA, the CDR3 is TGCGCCAGCAGCCAAGATGATGGAGGGAGCTCCTATAATTCACCCCTCCACTTT. This gives the protein CASSQDDGGSSYNSPLHF.

Only one count was recorded for this clone. This chain uses TRBV3-1 (or the pseudogene TRBV3-2) with TRBJ2-5, with D tentatively TRBD1 (6 bases). Looked up from germline, CDR1 is LGHDT and CDR2 is YNNKEL (reference sequence). The CDR3 length is 16 residues. Between the trimmed V and J ends, which lost 4 bases and 5 bases, there was a span of 20 bases. The chain's CDR3 is CASSPGRRGSGETQYF. CDR3 nucleotides: TGTGCCAGCAGCCCCGGACGTAGGGGGTCGGGGGAGACCCAGTACTTC.

The rearrangement uses TRBV30 and TRBJ1-2; D remains ambiguous. Germline V lookup: CDR1 GTSNPN, CDR2 SVGIG (reference sequence). This CDR3 is built from 13 residues. Between the trimmed V and J ends, which lost 4 bases and 0 bases, there was a span of 9 bases. The CDR3 protein is CAWKYGTNYGYTF. The CDR3 DNA is TGTGCCTGGAAATACGGTACTAACTATGGCTACACCTTC. The entire variable domain, with the rest obtained from reference TRBV30 and TRBJ1-2, is as follows: SQTIHQWPATLVQPVGSPLSLECTVEGTSNPNLYWYRQAAGRGLQLLFYSVGIGQISSEVPQNLSASRPQDRQFILSSKKLLLSDSGFYLCAWKYGTNYGYTFGSGTRLTVV.

V usage is TRBV2 and J usage is TRBJ2-1; 12 nucleotides match TRBD2. J lost 6 bases, V lost 7 bases, and 7 bases had no gene match. The CDR3 has 15 residues. Germline CDR1 SNHLY, CDR2 FYNNEI. CDR3 in DNA: TGTGCCAGCAAGCCCCCTAGCGGGGGGGGCAATGAGCAGTTCTTC. It is translated as CASKPPSGGGNEQFF.

V gene TRBV10-3 combines with J gene TRBJ1-5, with D perhaps matching TRBD1 (5 bases). Deletions cut 8 bases from V and 6 bases from J, with 11 bases between. Germline loops: CDR1 ENHRY, CDR2 SYGVKD. The CDR3 spans 12 residues. This CDR3 is CAIQGESQPQHF. The DNA for the CDR3 is TGTGCCATCCAGGGTGAAAGTCAGCCCCAGCATTTT.

Concerning this clone: The same CDR3 arises from other DNA sequences in this sample as well. The chain uses TRBV7-2 and TRBJ2-7; TRBD2 aligns across 10 bases. The junction had 3 bases not matched to a gene; V was cut back by 4 bases and J by 3 bases. CDR3 length: 14 residues. Per germline, CDR1 SGHTA and CDR2 FQGNSA. The CDR3 sequence is CASSSLAGLYEQYF. CDR3 nucleotide sequence: TGTGCCAGCAGCTCACTAGCGGGGCTCTACGAGCAGTACTTC.

The V call is TRBV3-1 (or the pseudogene TRBV3-2), the J call TRBJ2-7; D gene unclear. Trimming shortened V by 0 bases and J by 7 bases, and 19 bases separated the two germline ends. The CDR3 covers 16 residues. The germline CDR1 and CDR2 sequences are LGHDT and YNNKEL (reference sequence). The CDR3 loop is CASSQDWSLATEEQYF. The CDR3 bases are TGTGCCAGCAGCCAAGATTGGAGTTTGGCTACGGAAGAGCAGTACTTC.

This clone appeared once. The chain employs TRBV28 and TRBJ2-7; 8 bases align to TRBD2. Germline trimming cut 6 bases from V and 2 bases from J; bases unmatched to any gene: 15. This CDR3 region has 17 residues. From germline, CDR1 is MDHEN and CDR2 SYDVKM. The CDR3 nucleotides are TGTGCCAGCAGCCCACCCGGGCTAGCGGGCCTAACCTACGAGCAGTACTTC. Amino acids: CASSPPGLAGLTYEQYF. Full variable domain (rest looked up from reference TRBV28 and TRBJ2-7): DVKVTQSSRYLVKRTGEKVFLECVQDMDHENMFWYRQDPGLGLRLIYFSYDVKMKEKGDIPEGYSVSREKKERFSLILESASTNQTSMYLCASSPPGLAGLTYEQYFGPGTRLTVT.

V usage is TRBV7-9 and J usage is TRBJ2-3; 7 nucleotides agree with TRBD2. The CDR3 extends over 15 amino acids. CDR1 and CDR2 from the germline V gene are SEHNR and FQNEAQ (reference sequence). V shed 4 bases, J shed 4 bases, and the junction held 8 bases outside the gene matches. CDR3 sequence reads: CASSYAGVVADTQYF. Written as DNA, the CDR3 is TGTGCCAGCAGCTACGCGGGGGTTGTTGCAGATACGCAGTATTTT.

The V call is TRBV3-1 (or the pseudogene TRBV3-2), the J call TRBJ2-1; 9 bases agree with TRBD1. Germline lookup yields CDR1 LGHDT and CDR2 YNNKEL (reference sequence). The trim removed 7 bases at V and 7 bases at J, leaving 5 bases unmatched. The CDR3 totals 13 residues. DNA of the CDR3: TGTGCCAGCAAACAGGGGGCGTCAAATGAGCAGTTCTTC. This sequence encodes CASKQGASNEQFF.

This clone came up once. This rearrangement joins TRBV5-4 to TRBJ1-1; 10 bases fit TRBD1. The CDR3 is made up of 15 amino acids. J gave up 3 bases and V 4 bases, and 6 bases lay outside the gene matches. The germline V gene encodes CDR1 SGHNT and CDR2 YYREEE (reference sequence). CDR3 in amino acids: CASSKDRGAYTEAFF. In nucleotides, the CDR3 is TGTGCCAGCAGCAAGGACAGGGGGGCGTACACTGAAGCTTTCTTT.